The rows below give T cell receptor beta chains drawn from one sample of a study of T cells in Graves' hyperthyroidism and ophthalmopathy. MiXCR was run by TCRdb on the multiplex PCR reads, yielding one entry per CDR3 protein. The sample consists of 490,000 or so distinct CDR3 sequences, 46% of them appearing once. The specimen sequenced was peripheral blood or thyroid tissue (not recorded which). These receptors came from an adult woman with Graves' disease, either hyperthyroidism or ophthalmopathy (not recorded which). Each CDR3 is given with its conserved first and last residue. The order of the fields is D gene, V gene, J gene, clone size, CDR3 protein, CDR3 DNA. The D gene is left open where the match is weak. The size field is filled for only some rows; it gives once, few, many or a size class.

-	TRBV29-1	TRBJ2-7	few	CSLSYEQYF	TGCAGCTTGTCCTACGAGCAGTACTTC
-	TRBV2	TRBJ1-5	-	CASRGVGSNQPQHF	TGTGCCAGCAGGGGGGTCGGTAGCAATCAGCCCCAGCATTTT
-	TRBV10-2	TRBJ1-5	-	CASSHLGRNQPQHF	TGCGCCAGCAGCCATTTAGGTCGGAATCAGCCCCAGCATTTT
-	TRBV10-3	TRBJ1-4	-	CAVLDTRREKLFF	TGTGCCGTCCTAGACACGAGAAGAGAAAAACTGTTTTTT
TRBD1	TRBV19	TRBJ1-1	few	CASLTGGTEAFF	TGTGCCAGTCTGACAGGGGGGACTGAAGCTTTCTTT
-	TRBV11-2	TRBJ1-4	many	CASSLGATPEKLFF	TGTGCCAGCAGCTTAGGGGCTACCCCTGAAAAACTGTTTTTT
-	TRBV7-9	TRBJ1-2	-	CANSLSLGGYTF	TGTGCCAACAGCTTGAGTCTAGGGGGTTACACCTTC
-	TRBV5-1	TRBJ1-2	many	CASSPTNYGYTF	TGCGCCAGCAGCCCTACTAACTATGGCTACACCTTC
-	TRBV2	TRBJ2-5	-	CASTSSNQPQYF	TGTGCCAGCACCTCTAGCAATCAGCCCCAGTACTTC
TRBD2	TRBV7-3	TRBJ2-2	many	CASSWGLAGASTGELFF	TGTGCCAGCAGCTGGGGACTAGCGGGAGCAAGCACCGGGGAGCTGTTTTTT
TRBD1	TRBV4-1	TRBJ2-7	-	CASSQGDRDYEQYF	TGCGCCAGCAGCCAGGGGGACAGGGACTACGAGCAGTACTTC
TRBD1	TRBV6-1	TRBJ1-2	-	CASSQTLTGLNPNYGYTF	TGTGCCAGCAGCCAAACCCTGACAGGGTTGAACCCTAACTATGGCTACACCTTC
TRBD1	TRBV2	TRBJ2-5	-	CASSEAPQGAETQYF	TGTGCCAGCAGTGAAGCGCCCCAGGGGGCTGAGACCCAGTACTTC
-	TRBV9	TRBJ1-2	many	CASSVVEGGYTF	TGTGCCAGCAGCGTAGTAGAGGGTGGCTACACCTTC
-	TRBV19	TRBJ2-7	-	CATSGTLASEQYF	TGTGCCACATCCGGGACCCTCGCCTCCGAGCAGTACTTC
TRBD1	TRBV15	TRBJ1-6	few	CATSPHPGGAYSPLHF	TGTGCCACCAGCCCCCACCCAGGGGGGGCATATTCACCCCTCCACTTT
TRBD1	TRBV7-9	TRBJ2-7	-	CASGQGGTGYYEQYF	TGTGCCAGCGGACAGGGCGGGACAGGGTATTACGAGCAGTACTTC
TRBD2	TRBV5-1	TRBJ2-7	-	CASSWGLAGVDEQYF	TGCGCCAGCAGCTGGGGACTAGCGGGAGTTGACGAGCAGTACTTC
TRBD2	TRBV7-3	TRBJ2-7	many	CASSLTREGAYEQYF	TGTGCCAGCAGCTTAACGCGGGAGGGCGCCTACGAGCAGTACTTC
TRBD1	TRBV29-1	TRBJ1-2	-	CSVDPGQGHGYTF	TGCAGCGTAGACCCGGGACAGGGTCATGGCTACACCTTC
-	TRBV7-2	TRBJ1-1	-	CTSSEQGYAEAFF	TGTACCAGCAGCGAACAGGGCTACGCTGAAGCTTTCTTT
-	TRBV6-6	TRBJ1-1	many	CASSYQITEAFF	TGTGCCAGCAGTTACCAGATCACTGAAGCTTTCTTT
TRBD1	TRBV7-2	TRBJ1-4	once	CASSSAGTGKEKLFF	TGTGCCAGCAGCTCCGCTGGGACAGGGAAAGAAAAACTGTTTTTT
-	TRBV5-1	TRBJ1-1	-	CASSTSGF	TGCGCCAGCAGCACTAGCGGATTT
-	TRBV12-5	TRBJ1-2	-	CASGLARGGANYGYTF	TGTGCTAGTGGTTTGGCCCGAGGGGGGGCCAACTATGGCTACACCTTC
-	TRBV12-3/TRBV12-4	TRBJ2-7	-	CASSYPWDSNGEQYF	TGTGCCAGCAGCTACCCTTGGGACTCCAATGGGGAGCAGTACTTC
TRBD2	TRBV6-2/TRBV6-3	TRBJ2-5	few	CASSYGGLAGDRETQYF	TGTGCCAGCAGTTACGGGGGCCTAGCGGGAGATAGAGAGACCCAGTACTTC
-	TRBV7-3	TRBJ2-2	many	CASSAHRVNTGELFF	TGTGCCAGCAGCGCACACAGAGTTAACACCGGGGAGCTGTTTTTT
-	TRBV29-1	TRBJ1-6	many	CSVPHTGFNESPLHF	TGCAGCGTTCCTCATACAGGGTTTAACGAATCACCCCTCCACTTT
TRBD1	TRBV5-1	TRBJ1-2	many	CASSSTGDASYGYTF	TGCGCCAGCAGCTCGACAGGGGATGCTAGCTATGGCTACACCTTC
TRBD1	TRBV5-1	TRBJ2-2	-	CASSFAGTDPNTGELFF	TGCGCCAGCAGCTTCGCAGGGACAGATCCTAACACCGGGGAGCTGTTTTTT